The sequence of this T cell receptor (beta chain) was determined in a study of siplizumab effects on memory and regulatory T cells. Study-wide results and limits: Roughly 80-96% of proliferating CD4+ or CD8+ clones defied assignment to a naive or memory phenotype. No more than a minor fraction of alloreactive clones could be traced back to unstimulated subsets. Major contributors to the alloresponse seemed to be naive T cells, which also appeared more diverse than memory cells.

The count of this clone is one. Its target is not known. Libraries were prepared by immunoSEQ multiplex PCR; TCRdb keeps only in-frame clonotypes and omits some of them. The data show about 72,000 clones, about 90% seen once. This TCR derives from a human donor in good health. The sample taken for sequencing was CD8+ T cells sorted from blood.

Here the CDR3 reads CASSQAGVVPDTQYF. The CDR3 nucleotides are TGCGCCAGCAGCCAAGCTGGGGTAGTGCCAGATACGCAGTATTTT. The chain carries TRBV4-1 and TRBJ2-3; D unclear. CDR3 length: 15 amino acids. Germline-derived CDR1 and CDR2 are MGHRA and YSYEKL. Trimming cost V 1 base and J 4 bases, with 12 bases left between them.